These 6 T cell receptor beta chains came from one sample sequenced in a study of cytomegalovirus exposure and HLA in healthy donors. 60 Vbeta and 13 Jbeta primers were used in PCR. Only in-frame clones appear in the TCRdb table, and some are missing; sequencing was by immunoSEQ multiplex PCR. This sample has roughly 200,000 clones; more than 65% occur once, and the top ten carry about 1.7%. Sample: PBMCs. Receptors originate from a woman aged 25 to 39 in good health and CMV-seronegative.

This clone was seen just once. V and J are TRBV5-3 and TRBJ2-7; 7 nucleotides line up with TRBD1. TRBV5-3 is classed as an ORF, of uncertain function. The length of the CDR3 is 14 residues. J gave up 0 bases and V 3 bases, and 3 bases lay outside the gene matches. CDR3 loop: CARSSGTDSYEQYF. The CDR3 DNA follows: TGTGCCAGAAGCTCCGGGACAGACTCCTACGAGCAGTACTTC.

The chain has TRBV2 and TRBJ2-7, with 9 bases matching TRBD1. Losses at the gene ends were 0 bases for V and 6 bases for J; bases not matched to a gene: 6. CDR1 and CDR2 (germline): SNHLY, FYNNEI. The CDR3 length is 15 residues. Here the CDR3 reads CASSEAGTGFCEQYF. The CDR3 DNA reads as TGTGCCAGCAGTGAAGCCGGGACAGGGTTCTGCGAGCAGTACTTC.

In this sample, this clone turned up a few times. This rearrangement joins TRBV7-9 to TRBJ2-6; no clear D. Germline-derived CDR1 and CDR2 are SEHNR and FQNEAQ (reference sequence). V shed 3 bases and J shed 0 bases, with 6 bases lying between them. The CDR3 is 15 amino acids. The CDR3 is CASSLAISGANVLTF. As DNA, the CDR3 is TGTGCCAGCAGCTTGGCAATCTCTGGGGCCAACGTCCTGACTTTC.

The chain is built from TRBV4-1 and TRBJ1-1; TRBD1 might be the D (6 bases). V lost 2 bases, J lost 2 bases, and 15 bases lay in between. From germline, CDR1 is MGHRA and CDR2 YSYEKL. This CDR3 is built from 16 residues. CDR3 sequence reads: CASSQIVGRGNTEAFF. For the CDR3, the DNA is TGCGCCAGCAGCCAAATAGTAGGCAGGGGTAACACTGAAGCTTTCTTT.

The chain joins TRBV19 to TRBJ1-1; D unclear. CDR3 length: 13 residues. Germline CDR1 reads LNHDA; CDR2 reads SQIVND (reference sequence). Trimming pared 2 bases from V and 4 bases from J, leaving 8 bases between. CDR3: CASSIRGATEAFF. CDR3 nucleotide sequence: TGTGCCAGTAGTATACGGGGAGCCACTGAAGCTTTCTTT.

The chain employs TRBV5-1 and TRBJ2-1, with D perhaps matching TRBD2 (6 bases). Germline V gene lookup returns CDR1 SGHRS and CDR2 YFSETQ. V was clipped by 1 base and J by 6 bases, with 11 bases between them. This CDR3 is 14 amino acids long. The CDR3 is CASSLLAGLNEQFF. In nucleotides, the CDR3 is TGCGCCAGCAGCTTGCTGGCGGGACTCAATGAGCAGTTCTTC.